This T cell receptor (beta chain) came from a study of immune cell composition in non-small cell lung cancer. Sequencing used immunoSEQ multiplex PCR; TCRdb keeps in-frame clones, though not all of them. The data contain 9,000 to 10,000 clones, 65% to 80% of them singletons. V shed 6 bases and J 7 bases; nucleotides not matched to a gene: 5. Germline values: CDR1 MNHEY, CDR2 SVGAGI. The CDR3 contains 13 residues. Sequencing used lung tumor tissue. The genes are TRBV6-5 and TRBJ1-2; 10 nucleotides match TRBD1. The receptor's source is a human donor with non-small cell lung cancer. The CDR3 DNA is TGTGCCAGCAGCCGACAGGGGGCAAGTGGCTACACCTTC. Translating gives CASSRQGASGYTF.